The entry below describes one TCR beta chain. What it binds is unknown. Second doses were pooled across both intervals (about 4 or about 12 weeks). Germline V gives CDR1 SNHLY, CDR2 FYNNEI. This CDR3 contains 13 residues. Trimming stripped 1 base from V and 4 bases from J, with 8 bases between. Assay used: immunoSEQ multiplex PCR; TCRdb lists only in-frame clones, some missing. This table has about 110,000 clones, about 90% appearing once. These data belong to a study of T cell responses to AZD1222 COVID-19 vaccine. General study points: A rise in Spike-specific TCR breadth and depth followed two AZD1222 doses.

V is TRBV2 and J is TRBJ2-7; D is ambiguous. This material consisted of peripheral blood, taken 28 days after the second AZD1222 dose. The sequence was collected from an adult who received the AZD1222 COVID-19 vaccine. CDR3 sequence (DNA): TGTGCCAGCAGTGAAGGAGCCCCGTACGAGCAGTACTTC. Its translation is CASSEGAPYEQYF.